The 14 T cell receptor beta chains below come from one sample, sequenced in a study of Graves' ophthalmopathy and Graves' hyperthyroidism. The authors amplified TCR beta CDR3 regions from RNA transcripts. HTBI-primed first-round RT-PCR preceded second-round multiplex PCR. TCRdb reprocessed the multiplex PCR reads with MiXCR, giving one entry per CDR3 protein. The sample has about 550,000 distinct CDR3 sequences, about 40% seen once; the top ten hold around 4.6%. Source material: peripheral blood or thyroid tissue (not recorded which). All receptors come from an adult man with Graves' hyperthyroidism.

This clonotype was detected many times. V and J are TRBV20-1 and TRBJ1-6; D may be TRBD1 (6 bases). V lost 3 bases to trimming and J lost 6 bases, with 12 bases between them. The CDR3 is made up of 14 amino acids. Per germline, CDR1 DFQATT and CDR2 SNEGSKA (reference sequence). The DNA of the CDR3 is TGCAGTGCTAGCCCTGGACAGTCTAATTCACCCCTCCACTTT. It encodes CSASPGQSNSPLHF.

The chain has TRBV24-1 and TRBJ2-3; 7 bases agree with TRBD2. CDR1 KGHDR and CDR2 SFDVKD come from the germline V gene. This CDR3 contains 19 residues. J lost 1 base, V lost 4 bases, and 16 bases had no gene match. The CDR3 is CATSDHSDLGTTGTDTQYF. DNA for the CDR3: TGTGCCACCAGTGACCATTCAGACCTCGGGACTACCGGCACAGATACGCAGTATTTT.

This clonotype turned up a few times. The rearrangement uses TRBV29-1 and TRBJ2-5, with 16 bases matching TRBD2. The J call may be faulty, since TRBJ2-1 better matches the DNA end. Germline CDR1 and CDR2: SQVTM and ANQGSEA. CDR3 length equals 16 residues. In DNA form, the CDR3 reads TGCAGCGTGGGGACTAGCGGGAGGGCCTTGGTCAATGAGCAGTTCTTC. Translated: CSVGTSGRALVNEQFF.

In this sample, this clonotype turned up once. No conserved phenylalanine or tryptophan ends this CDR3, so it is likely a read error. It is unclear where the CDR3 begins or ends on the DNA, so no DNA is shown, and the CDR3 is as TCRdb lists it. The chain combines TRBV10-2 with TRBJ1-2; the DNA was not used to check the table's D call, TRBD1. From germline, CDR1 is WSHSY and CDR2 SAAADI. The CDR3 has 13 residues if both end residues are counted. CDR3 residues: CASSDPGLGGNTL.

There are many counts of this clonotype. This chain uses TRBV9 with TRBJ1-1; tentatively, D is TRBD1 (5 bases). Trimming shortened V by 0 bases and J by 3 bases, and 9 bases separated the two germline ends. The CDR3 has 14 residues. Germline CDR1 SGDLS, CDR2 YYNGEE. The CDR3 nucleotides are TGTGCCAGCAGCGTAGAACCAGGGTACACTGAAGCTTTCTTT. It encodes CASSVEPGYTEAFF.

The chain's CDR3 is CASSTGTEGYGYTF. CDR3 nucleotide sequence: TGCGCCAGCAGTACCGGGACGGAAGGGTATGGCTACACCTTC. The chain is built from TRBV10-2 and TRBJ1-2; a weak D match, TRBD1 (5 bases). V gave up 5 bases and J gave up 5 bases, with 15 bases separating them. The germline V gene encodes CDR1 WSHSY and CDR2 SAAADI. This CDR3 spans 14 amino acids.

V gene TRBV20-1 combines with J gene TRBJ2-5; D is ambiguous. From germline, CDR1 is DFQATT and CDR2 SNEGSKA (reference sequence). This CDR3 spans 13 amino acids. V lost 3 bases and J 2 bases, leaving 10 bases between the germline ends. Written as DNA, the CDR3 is TGCAGTGCTAGGCGGACGGCACAAGAGACCCAGTACTTC. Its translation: CSARRTAQETQYF.

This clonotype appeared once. The CDR3 reads CASSTGPDRESLHF. CDR3 DNA sequence: TGTGCCAGCAGCACCGGACCCGACAGGGAATCCCTCCACTTT. V usage is TRBV25-1 and J usage is TRBJ1-6, with 7 positions matching TRBD1. CDR3 size: 14 residues. J gave up 14 bases and V 6 bases, and 13 bases lay outside the gene matches. Germline-derived CDR1 and CDR2 are MGHDK and SYGVNS.

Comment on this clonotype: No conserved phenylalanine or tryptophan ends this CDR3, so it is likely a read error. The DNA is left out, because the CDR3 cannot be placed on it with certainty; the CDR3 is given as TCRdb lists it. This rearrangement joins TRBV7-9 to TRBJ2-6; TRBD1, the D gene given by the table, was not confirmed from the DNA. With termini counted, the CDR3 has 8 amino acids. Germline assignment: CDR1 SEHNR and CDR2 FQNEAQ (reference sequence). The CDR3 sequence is CASSLASR.

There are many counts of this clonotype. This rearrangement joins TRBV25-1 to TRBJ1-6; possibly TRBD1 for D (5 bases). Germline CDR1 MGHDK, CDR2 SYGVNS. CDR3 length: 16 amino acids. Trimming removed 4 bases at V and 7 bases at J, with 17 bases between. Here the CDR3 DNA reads TGTGCCAGCAGTGGTTCCAGGGCACCGTGGAATTCACCCCTCCACTTT. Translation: CASSGSRAPWNSPLHF.

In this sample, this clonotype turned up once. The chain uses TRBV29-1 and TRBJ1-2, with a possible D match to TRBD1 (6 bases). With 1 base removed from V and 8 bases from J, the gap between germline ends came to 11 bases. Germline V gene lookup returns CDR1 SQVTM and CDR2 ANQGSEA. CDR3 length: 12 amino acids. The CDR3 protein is CSVEGGGLGYTF. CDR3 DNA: TGCAGCGTTGAAGGCGGGGGGCTCGGCTACACCTTC.

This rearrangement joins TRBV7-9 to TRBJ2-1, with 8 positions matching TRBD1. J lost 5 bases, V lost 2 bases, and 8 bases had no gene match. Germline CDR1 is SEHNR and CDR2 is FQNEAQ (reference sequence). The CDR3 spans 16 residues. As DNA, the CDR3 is TGTGCCAGCAGCTTACTCGCCGGACAGGGTCACAATGAGCAGTTCTTC. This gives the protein CASSLLAGQGHNEQFF.

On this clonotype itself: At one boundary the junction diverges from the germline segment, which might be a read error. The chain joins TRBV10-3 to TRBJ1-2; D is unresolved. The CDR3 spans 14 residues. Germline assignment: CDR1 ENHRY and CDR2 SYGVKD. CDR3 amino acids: CASSYTSGNYGYTF. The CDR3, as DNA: TGTGCCAGCAGTTACACCTCCGGGAACTATGGCTACACCTTC.

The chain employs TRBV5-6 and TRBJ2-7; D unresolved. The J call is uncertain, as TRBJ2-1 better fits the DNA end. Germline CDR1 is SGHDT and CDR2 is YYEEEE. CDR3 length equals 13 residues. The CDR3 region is CASSPISGDEQFF. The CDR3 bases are TGTGCCAGCAGCCCTATTAGTGGGGATGAGCAGTTCTTC.